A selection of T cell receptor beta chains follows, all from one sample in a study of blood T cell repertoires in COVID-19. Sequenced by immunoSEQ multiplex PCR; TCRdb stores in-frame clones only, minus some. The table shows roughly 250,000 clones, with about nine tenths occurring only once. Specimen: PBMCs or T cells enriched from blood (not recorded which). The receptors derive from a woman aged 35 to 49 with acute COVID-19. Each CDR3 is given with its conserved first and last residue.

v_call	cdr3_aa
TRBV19	CASSRDGANTEAFF
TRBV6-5	CASPGESSYNEQFF
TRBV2	CASSEMQVNQPQHF
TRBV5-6	CASSLKLVPYEQYF
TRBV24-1	CATSDARTEFNEKLFF
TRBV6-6	CASSYPGTGSSEQYF
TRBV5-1	CATPTGVIFFDEQFF
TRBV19	CASSIVFETGGAYEQYF
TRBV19	CASNSQGTGELFF
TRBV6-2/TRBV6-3	CASSYYNEQYF
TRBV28	CASSQRVGTAPRTQYF
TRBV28	CASSLTGEADTQYF
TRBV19	CASSPRTRTGPYGYTF
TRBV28	CASSLYQGALAYGYTF
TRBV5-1	CASSLSGSGADTQYF
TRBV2	CASRGLASYGYTF
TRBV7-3	CASSPGTGIHEQYF
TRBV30	CAWSLPGQPLYGYTF
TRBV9	CASSVTDSGGAKNIQYF
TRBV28	CASSLFRTGAGNTIYF
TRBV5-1	CASSQGTASYEQYF
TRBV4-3	CASSQGQVYNSPLHF
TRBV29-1	CSVEQGTDTQYF
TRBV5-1	CASSPGSTAEKLFF
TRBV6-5	CASSPGDRDSPLHF
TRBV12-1	CASSSMTYTSGRCTGELFF
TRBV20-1	CSATVTDTQYF
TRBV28	CASSSIDRTNEKLFF
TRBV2	CASRGDRVGRSTIYF
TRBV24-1	CATSDLSRNYGYTF
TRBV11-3	CASSLGDGAYEQYF
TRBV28	CASSTGRVGGRGQPQHF
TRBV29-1	CSVDGRAEVYGYTF
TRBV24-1	CATSDLLGSSYNEQFF
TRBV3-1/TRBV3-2	CASSQRTGELFF
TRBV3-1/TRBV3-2	CASSQSGWDTEAFF
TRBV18	CASSQMSGSNYGYTF
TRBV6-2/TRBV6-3	CASSATGNYNEQFF
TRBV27	CASSSGVHSGGGYTF
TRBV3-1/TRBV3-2	CASSLSGGAADTQYF
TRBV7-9	CASSLGAGTGGRSEKLFF
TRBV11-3	CASSTRDREEAFF
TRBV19	CASSPSGTVFQPQHF
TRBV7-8	CASSLAERGSPLHF
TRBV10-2	CATSQGAINQPQHF
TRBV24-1	CATSDLTQGFNQPQHF
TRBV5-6	CASSLGAGSRETQYF
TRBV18	CASSPGQATQPQHF
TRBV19	CASSLSGQGRSYGYTF
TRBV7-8	CASSLVAGGYEQYF
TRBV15	CATSRSGYEKLFF
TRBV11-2	CASRLDRLYTEAFF
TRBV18	CASSPNVLGQGSYEQYF
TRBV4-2	CASSQEAGGDYEQYF
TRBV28	CASSLGGSSQRDGYTF